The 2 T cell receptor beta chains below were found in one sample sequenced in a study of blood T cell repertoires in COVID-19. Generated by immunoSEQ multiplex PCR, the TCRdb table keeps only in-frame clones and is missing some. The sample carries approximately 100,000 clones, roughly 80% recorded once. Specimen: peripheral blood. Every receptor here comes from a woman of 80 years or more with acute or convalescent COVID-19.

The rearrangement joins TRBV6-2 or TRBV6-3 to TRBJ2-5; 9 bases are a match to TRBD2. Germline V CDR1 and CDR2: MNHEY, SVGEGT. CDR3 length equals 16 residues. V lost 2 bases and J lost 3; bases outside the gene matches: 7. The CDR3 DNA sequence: TGTGCCAGCAGTTACCCTCCTAGCGGGATCAAAGAGACCCAGTACTTC. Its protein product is CASSYPPSGIKETQYF.

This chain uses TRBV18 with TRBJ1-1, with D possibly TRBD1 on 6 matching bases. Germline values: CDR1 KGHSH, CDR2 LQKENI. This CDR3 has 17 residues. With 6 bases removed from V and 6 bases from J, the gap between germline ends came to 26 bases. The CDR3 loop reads CASSQNLPTGSGPEAFF. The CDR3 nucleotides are TGTGCCAGCTCGCAAAACCTCCCAACAGGGTCGGGCCCTGAAGCTTTCTTT.